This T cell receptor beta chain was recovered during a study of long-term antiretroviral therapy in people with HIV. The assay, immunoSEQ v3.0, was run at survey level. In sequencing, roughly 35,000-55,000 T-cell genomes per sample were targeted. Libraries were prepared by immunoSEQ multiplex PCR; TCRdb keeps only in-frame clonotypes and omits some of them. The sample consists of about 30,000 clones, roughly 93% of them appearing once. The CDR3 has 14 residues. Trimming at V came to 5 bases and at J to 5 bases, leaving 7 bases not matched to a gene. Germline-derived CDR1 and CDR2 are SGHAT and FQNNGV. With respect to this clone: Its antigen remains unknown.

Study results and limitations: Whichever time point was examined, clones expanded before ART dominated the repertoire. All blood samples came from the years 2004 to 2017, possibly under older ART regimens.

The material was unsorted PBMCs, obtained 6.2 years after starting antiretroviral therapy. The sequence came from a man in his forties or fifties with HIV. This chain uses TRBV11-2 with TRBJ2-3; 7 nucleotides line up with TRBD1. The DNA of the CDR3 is TGTGCCAGCAGCCTCCTCGACAGGGTAGATACGCAGTATTTT. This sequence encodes CASSLLDRVDTQYF.